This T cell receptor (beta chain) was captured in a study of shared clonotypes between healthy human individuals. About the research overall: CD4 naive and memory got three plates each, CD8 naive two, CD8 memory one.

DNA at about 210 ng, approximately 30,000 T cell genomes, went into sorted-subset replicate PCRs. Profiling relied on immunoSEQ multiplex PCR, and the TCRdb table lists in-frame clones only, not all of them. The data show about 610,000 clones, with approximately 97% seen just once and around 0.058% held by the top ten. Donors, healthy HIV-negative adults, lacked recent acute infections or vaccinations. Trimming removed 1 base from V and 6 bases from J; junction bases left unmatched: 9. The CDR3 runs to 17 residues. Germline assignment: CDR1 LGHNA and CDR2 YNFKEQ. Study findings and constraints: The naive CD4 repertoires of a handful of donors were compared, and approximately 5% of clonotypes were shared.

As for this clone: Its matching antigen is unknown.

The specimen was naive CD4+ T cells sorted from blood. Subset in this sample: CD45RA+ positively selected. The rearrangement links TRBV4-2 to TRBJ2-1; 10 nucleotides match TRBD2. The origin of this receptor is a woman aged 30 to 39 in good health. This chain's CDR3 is CASSQAVGTSESNEQFF. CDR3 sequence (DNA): TGTGCCAGCAGCCAAGCTGTCGGGACTAGCGAGTCCAATGAGCAGTTCTTC.